A selection of T cell receptor beta chains follows, all from one sample in a study of response to subunit inactivated influenza vaccine. MiXCR, applied by TCRdb to the RT-PCR reads, yields one record per CDR3 protein. The table has 550,000 to 800,000 distinct CDR3 sequences, about a sixth seen once. This material consisted of PBMCs from blood, taken approximately 12 days after vaccination. Every receptor here comes from a man in his fifties or sixties who received an inactivated influenza vaccine. CDR3s include the opening cysteine and the closing phenylalanine or tryptophan. Each record gives: J gene, V gene, CDR3 protein.

>TRBJ2-5|TRBV9
CASSNTQETQYF
>TRBJ2-2|TRBV7-3
CASSQLGGELFF
>TRBJ1-2|TRBV5-5
CASSLGGNPIGGYTF
>TRBJ2-7|TRBV11-2
CASSLGIGEYSYEQYF
>TRBJ2-1|TRBV2
CASSGEAANEQFF
>TRBJ2-5|TRBV15
CATSTRLAGPETQYF
>TRBJ2-3|TRBV2
CASSRTRDTQYF
>TRBJ2-7|TRBV10-3
CAIRPGTKYEQYF
>TRBJ1-5|TRBV29-1
CSVGFVQGEDQPQHF
>TRBJ2-3|TRBV29-1
CSVAAGPSTDTQYF
>TRBJ2-7|TRBV29-1
CSVGFTSGTSGEQYF
>TRBJ2-7|TRBV7-6
CASSFSGGLAPEQYF
>TRBJ2-7|TRBV5-1
CASSLVPGVGEQYF
>TRBJ2-7|TRBV6-2/TRBV6-3
CASSSFGGHYEQYF
>TRBJ2-7|TRBV20-1
CSARDRQGGVYEQYF
>TRBJ2-2|TRBV19
CASSIQGRTGELFF
>TRBJ1-1|TRBV12-3/TRBV12-4
CASSLRVNTEAFF
>TRBJ2-2|TRBV7-3
CASSATVGELFF
>TRBJ1-1|TRBV28
CASSFGTNTEAFF
>TRBJ2-4|TRBV28
CATAGDSVAKNIQYF
>TRBJ2-2|TRBV20-1
CSAMGLAGLTGELFF
>TRBJ2-5|TRBV28
CASSLGAPNQETQYF
>TRBJ1-1|TRBV18
CASSPTFMNTEAFF
>TRBJ1-5|TRBV3-1
CASSPSPWRGRGNQPQHF
>TRBJ1-1|TRBV7-9
CASSGWATEAFF
>TRBJ1-5|TRBV28
CASSPEGRGQGQPQHF
>TRBJ1-6|TRBV5-1
CASSLVVGENSPLHF
>TRBJ2-7|TRBV4-1
CASSAGQVFYEQYF
>TRBJ2-3|TRBV5-1
CASSSRGVGTDTQYF
>TRBJ2-3|TRBV20-1
CSVPPSGRDTQYF
>TRBJ2-7|TRBV15
CATSRRQGPYEQYF
>TRBJ2-7|TRBV6-2/TRBV6-3
CASSLVAGRSYEQYF
>TRBJ2-2|TRBV5-1
CASSLAPTGGAGELFF
>TRBJ2-1|TRBV9
CASRGPSGKGSYNEQFF
>TRBJ2-2|TRBV10-3
CAIRQGAGELFF
>TRBJ1-3|TRBV5-1
CASRRSQGVGNTIYF
>TRBJ2-7|TRBV28
CASSPQGQAYEQYF
>TRBJ2-2|TRBV12-3/TRBV12-4
CASSLGRQGPTGELFF
>TRBJ2-1|TRBV9
CASSVGGGGPYNEQFF
>TRBJ2-7|TRBV20-1
CSALARDRGPYEQYF
>TRBJ2-1|TRBV4-2
CASSSHNDEQFF
>TRBJ2-7|TRBV11-2
CASSALTTYPYEQYF
>TRBJ1-6|TRBV20-1
CSAPMAGVNAYNSPLHF
>TRBJ1-2|TRBV20-1
CSALGAGYGYTF
>TRBJ2-7|TRBV5-1
CASSLVAGPVYEQYF
>TRBJ1-5|TRBV4-1
CASSRQGPSNQPQHF
>TRBJ2-1|TRBV14
CASSQHTGLNEQFF
>TRBJ1-1|TRBV29-1
CSVLGQRPNTEAFF
>TRBJ2-5|TRBV12-3/TRBV12-4
CASSLDLGGETQYF
>TRBJ1-2|TRBV12-3/TRBV12-4
CASSRRDYGYTF
>TRBJ2-3|TRBV5-1
CASSLLQGSDTQYF